This T cell receptor beta chain was retrieved from a study of CD8 T cells in ankylosing spondylitis. Findings of the study overall: Ankylosing spondylitis blood seemed to carry a telltale TCR beta motif made of seven or eight highly homologous variants.

CDR1 and CDR2 from the germline V gene are MNHEY and SVGEGT. The CDR3 length is 14 residues. The V and J ends lost 6 bases and 6 bases, in that order; junction bases with no gene match: 7. As regards this clonotype: Its antigen remains unidentified.

Each CDR3 protein is one row after TCRdb ran MiXCR on the 5' RACE reads. The sample has under 850,000 distinct CDR3 sequences; under 20% are singletons. Sequencing used blood, either unsorted or a sorted T cell fraction (not recorded which). The chain links TRBV6-2 or TRBV6-3 to TRBJ2-2, with 7 nucleotides matching TRBD1. The sequence was collected from a male donor with ankylosing spondylitis. CDR3 bases: TGTGCCAGCAGACGGACAGGATCAGCCGGGGAGCTGTTTTTT. Protein sequence: CASRRTGSAGELFF.